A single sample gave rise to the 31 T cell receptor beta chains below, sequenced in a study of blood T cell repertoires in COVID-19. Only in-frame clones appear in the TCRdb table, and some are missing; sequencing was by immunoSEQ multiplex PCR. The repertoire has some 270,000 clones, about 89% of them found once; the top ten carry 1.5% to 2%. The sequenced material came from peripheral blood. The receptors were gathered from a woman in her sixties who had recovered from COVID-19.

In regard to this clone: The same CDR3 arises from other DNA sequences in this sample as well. The CDR3 loop is CASSLEGASYNEQFF. In nucleotides, the CDR3 is TGCGCCAGCAGCTTGGAGGGAGCCTCCTACAATGAGCAGTTCTTC. V usage is TRBV5-1 and J usage is TRBJ2-1; D is perhaps TRBD2 (5 bases). CDR1 is SGHRS and CDR2 is YFSETQ in the germline V gene. Trimming stripped 0 bases from V and 0 bases from J, with 7 bases between. This CDR3 region has 15 residues.

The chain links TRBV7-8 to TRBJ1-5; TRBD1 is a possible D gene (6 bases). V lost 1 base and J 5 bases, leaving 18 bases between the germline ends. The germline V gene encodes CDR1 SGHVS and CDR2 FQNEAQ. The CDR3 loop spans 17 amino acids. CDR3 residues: CASSLVNTGMLYQPQHF. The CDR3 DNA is TGTGCCAGCAGCTTAGTGAATACAGGGATGCTTTATCAGCCCCAGCATTTT. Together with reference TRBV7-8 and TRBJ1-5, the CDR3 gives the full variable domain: GAGVSQSPRYKVAKRGQDVALRCDPISGHVSLFWYQQALGQGPEFLTYFQNEAQLDKSGLPSDRFFAERPEGSVSTLKIQRTQQEDSAVYLCASSLVNTGMLYQPQHFGDGTRLSIL.

The CDR3 reads CASSDEGWETQYF. DNA for the CDR3: TGCGCCAGCAGTGATGAGGGATGGGAGACCCAGTACTTC. The J gene is TRBJ2-5, the V gene TRBV10-2; a weak D match, TRBD2 (5 bases). V was cut by 3 bases and J by 5 bases, with 10 bases left in between. The CDR3 loop spans 13 amino acids. Germline V CDR1 and CDR2: WSHSY, SAAADI.

Here the CDR3 DNA reads TGCGCCAGCAGCTTGGGGAGCGCGTACAATGAGCAGTTCTTC. This encodes CASSLGSAYNEQFF. V gene TRBV5-1 combines with J gene TRBJ2-1; the D is unclear. Per germline, CDR1 SGHRS and CDR2 YFSETQ. V lost 0 bases, J lost 4 bases, and 8 bases lay in between. This CDR3 has 14 amino acids.

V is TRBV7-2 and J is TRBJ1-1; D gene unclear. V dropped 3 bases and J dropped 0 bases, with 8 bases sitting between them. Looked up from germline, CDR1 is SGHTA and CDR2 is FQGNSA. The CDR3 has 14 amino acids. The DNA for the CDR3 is TGTGCCAGCAGCTTTCTCCAGATGAACACTGAAGCTTTCTTT. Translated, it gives CASSFLQMNTEAFF.

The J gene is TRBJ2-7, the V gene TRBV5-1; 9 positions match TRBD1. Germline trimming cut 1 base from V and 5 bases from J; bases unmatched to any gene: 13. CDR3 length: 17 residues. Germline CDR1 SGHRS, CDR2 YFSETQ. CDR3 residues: CASSLNPFGQGPHEQYF. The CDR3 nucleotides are TGCGCCAGCAGCTTGAATCCTTTCGGACAGGGGCCACACGAGCAGTACTTC.

The CDR3 bases are TGTGCCAGCACGTTCCAGGGCCTGAACACTGAAGCTTTCTTT. This sequence encodes CASTFQGLNTEAFF. The J gene is TRBJ1-1, the V gene TRBV7-9; D may be TRBD1 (5 bases). CDR1 SEHNR and CDR2 FQNEAQ come from the germline V gene (reference sequence). The CDR3 has 14 amino acids. V was clipped by 7 bases and J by 0 bases, with 12 bases between them.

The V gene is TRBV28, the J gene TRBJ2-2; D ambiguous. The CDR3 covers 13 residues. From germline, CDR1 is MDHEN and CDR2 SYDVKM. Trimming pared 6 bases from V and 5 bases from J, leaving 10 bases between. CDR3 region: CASSKDGTGELFF. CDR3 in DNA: TGTGCCAGCAGCAAAGACGGGACCGGGGAGCTGTTTTTT.

The DNA for the CDR3 is TGTGCCAGCAGCATGCGGGGGGTCTACGAGCAGTACTTC. Amino acid sequence: CASSMRGVYEQYF. This chain uses TRBV21-1 with TRBJ2-7; the table's D gene call, TRBD2, was not cross checked with the DNA. TRBV21-1 represents a pseudogene. There are 13 residues in the CDR3.

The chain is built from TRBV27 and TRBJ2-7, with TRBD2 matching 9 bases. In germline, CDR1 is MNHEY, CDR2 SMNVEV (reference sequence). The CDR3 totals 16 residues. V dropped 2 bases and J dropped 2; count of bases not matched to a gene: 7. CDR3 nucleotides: TGTGCCAGCAGTTTAAGTCTAGCGGGGAATCCCTACGAGCAGTACTTC. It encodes CASSLSLAGNPYEQYF.

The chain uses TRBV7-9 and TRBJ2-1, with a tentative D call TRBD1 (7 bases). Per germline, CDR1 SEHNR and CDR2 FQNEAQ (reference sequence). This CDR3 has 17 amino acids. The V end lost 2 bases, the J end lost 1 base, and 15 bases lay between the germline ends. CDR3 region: CASSLFRAGGSYNEQFF. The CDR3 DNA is TGTGCCAGCAGCTTATTCCGGGCAGGGGGGTCCTACAATGAGCAGTTCTTC.

The CDR3 here is CASSSLRGYNEQFF. CDR3 sequence (DNA): TGTGCCAGCAGCTCTCTAAGGGGGTACAATGAGCAGTTCTTC. V usage is TRBV7-8 and J usage is TRBJ2-1; D might be TRBD1 (6 bases). Per germline, CDR1 SGHVS and CDR2 FQNEAQ. The ends were cut back, 4 bases at V and 4 bases at J, with 11 bases in the middle. The CDR3 consists of 14 residues.

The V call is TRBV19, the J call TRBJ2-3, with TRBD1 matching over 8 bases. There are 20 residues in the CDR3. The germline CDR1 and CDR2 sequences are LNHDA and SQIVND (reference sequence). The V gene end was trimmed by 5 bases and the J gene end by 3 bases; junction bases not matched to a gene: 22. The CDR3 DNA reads TGTGCCAGTAGTCCCATAACGGAGGACAGGGTCGGTTGGGAAACAGATACGCAGTATTTT. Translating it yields CASSPITEDRVGWETDTQYF. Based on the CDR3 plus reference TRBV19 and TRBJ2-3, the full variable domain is DGGITQSPKYLFRKEGQNVTLSCEQNLNHDAMYWYRQDPGQGLRLIYYSQIVNDFQKGDIAEGYSVSREKKESFPLTVTSAQKNPTAFYLCASSPITEDRVGWETDTQYFGPGTRLTVL.

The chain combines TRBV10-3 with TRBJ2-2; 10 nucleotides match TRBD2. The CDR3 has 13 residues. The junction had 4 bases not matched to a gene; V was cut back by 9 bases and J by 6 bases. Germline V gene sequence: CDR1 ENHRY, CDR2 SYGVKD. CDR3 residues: CAIAGGQAGELFF. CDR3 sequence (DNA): TGTGCCATAGCGGGGGGGCAGGCCGGGGAGCTGTTTTTT.

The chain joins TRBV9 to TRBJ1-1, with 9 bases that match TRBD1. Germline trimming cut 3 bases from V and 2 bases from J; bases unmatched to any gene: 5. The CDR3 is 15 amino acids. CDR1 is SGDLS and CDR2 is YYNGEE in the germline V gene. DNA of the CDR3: TGTGCCAGCAGCGCGTCGACAGGGGGTAACACTGAAGCTTTCTTT. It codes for CASSASTGGNTEAFF.

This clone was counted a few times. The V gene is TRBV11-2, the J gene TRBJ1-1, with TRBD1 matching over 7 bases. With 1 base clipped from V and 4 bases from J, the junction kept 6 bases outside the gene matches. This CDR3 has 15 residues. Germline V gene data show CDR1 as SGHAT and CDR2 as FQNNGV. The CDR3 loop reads CASSLVAGGFTEAFF. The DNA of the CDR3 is TGTGCCAGCAGCTTAGTGGCAGGGGGGTTCACTGAAGCTTTCTTT.

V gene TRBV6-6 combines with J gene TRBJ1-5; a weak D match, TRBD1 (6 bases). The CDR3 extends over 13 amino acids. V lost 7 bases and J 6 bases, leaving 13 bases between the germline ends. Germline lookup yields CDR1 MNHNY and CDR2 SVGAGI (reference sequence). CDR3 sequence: CASNRVGAQPQHF. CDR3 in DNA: TGTGCCAGCAACAGGGTCGGGGCTCAGCCCCAGCATTTT.

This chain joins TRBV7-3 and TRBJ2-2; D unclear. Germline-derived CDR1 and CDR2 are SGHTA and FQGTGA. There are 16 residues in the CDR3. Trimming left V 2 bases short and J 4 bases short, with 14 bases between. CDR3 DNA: TGTGCCAGCAGCTTATCCCCGGGTCCTCTCACCGGGGAGCTGTTTTTT. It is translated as CASSLSPGPLTGELFF.

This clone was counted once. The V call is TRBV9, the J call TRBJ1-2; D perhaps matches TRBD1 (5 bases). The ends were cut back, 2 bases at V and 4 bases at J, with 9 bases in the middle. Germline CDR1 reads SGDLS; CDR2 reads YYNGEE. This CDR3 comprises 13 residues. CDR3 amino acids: CASSVGHSYGYTF. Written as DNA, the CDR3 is TGTGCCAGCAGCGTTGGACACAGCTATGGCTACACCTTC. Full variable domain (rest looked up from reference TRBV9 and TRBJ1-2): DSGVTQTPKHLITATGQRVTLRCSPRSGDLSVYWYQQSLDQGLQFLIQYYNGEERAKGNILERFSAQQFPDLHSELNLSSLELGDSALYFCASSVGHSYGYTFGSGTRLTVV.

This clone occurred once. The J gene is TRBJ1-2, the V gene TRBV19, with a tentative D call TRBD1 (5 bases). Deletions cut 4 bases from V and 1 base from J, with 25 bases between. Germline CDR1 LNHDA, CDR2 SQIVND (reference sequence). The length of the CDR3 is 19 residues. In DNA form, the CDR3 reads TGTGCCAGTAGTAAACGGACCCCCCAGGGCAGGGCAAGTAACTATGGCTACACCTTC. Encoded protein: CASSKRTPQGRASNYGYTF.

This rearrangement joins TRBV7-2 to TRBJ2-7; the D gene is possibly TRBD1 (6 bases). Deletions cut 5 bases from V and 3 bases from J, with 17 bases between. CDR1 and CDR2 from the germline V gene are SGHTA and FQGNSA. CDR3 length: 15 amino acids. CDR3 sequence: CASSPLDRVDYEQYF. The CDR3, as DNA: TGTGCCAGCAGCCCCTTGGACAGAGTAGACTACGAGCAGTACTTC.

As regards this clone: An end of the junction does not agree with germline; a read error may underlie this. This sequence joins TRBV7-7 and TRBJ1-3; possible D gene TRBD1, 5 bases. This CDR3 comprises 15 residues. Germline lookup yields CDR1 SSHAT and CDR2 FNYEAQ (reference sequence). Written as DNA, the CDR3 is TGTGCTAGCAGCTTGGGGCACGGCTCCGGAAACACCATATATTTT. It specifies CASSLGHGSGNTIYF.

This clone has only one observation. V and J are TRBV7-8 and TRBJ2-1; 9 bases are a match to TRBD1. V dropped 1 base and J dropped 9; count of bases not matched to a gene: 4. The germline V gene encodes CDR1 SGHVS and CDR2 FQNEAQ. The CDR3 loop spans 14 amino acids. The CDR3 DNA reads TGTGCCAGCAGCTTAGTACAGGGGGCAGGTGAGCAGTTCTTC. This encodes CASSLVQGAGEQFF.

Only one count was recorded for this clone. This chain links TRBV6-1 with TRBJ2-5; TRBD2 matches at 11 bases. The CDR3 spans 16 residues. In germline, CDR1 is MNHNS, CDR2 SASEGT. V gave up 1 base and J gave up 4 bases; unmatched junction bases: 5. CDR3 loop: CASSEEGLAGGETQYF. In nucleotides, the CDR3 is TGTGCCAGCAGTGAAGAGGGTCTAGCGGGGGGAGAGACCCAGTACTTC.

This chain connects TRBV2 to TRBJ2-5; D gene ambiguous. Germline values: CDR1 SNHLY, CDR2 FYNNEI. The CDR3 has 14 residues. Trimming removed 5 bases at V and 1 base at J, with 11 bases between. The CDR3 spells CASSPMSIQETQYF. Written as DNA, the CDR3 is TGTGCCAGCAGTCCTATGAGTATCCAAGAGACCCAGTACTTC.

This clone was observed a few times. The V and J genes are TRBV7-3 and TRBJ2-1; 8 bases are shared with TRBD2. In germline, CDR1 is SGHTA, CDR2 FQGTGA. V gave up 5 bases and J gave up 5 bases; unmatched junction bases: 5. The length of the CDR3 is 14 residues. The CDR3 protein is CASSPSGGNNEQFF. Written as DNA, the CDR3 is TGTGCCAGCAGCCCAAGCGGGGGAAACAATGAGCAGTTCTTC.

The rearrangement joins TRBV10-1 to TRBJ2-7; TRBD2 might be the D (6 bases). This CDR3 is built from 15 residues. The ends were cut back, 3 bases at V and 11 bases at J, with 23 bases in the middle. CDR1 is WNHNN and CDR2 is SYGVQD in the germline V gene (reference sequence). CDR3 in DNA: TGCGCCAGCAGTGACGAATCCGGCGCGGGAAAGCTAAAGTACTTC. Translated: CASSDESGAGKLKYF.

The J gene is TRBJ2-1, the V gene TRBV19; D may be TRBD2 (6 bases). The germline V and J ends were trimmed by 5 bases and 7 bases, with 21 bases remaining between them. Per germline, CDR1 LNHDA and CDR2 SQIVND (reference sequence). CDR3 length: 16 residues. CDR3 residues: CASSASNGGVYNEQFF. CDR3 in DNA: TGTGCCAGTAGTGCCTCTAACGGAGGGGTGTATAATGAGCAGTTCTTC.

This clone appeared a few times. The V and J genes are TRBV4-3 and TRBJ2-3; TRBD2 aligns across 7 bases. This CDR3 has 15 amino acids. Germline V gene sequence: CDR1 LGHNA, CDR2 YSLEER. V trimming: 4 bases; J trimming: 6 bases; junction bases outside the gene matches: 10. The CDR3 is CASSLLSGARDTQYF. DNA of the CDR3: TGCGCCAGCAGCCTCCTAAGCGGGGCGCGGGATACGCAGTATTTT.

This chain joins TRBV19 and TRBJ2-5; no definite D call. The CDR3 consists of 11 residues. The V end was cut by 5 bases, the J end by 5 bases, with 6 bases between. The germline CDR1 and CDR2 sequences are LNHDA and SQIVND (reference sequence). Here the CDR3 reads CASSARETQYF. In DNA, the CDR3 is TGTGCCAGTAGTGCGCGGGAGACCCAGTACTTC.

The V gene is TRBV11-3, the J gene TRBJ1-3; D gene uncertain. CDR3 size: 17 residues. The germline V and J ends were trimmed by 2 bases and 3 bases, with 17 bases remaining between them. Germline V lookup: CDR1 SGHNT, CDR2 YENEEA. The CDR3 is CASSLNAGSPIGNTIYF. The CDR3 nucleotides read TGTGCCAGCAGCTTAAATGCCGGTAGCCCTATTGGAAACACCATATATTTT.